This entry lists 31 T cell receptor beta chains sequenced from one sample in a study of long-term antiretroviral therapy in people with HIV. A v3.0 immunoSEQ assay was performed at survey level. TCRdb keeps only in-frame clones here, not all; method: immunoSEQ multiplex PCR. The sample lists tens of thousands of clones, approximately 96% occurring once. Sequences were derived from unsorted PBMCs, sampled approximately 6.5 years after starting antiretroviral therapy. The source is a man aged 25 to 40 with HIV.

The J gene is TRBJ1-3, the V gene TRBV9, with unresolved D. The CDR3 is made up of 12 amino acids. Germline CDR1 SGDLS, CDR2 YYNGEE. V gave up 6 bases and J gave up 2 bases, with 6 bases separating them. The CDR3 nucleotides read TGTGCCAGCAAAGGGACTGGAAACACCATATATTTT. Its translation: CASKGTGNTIYF.

The chain carries TRBV11-1 and TRBJ2-3; 9 bases align to TRBD1. Germline V gives CDR1 SGHAT, CDR2 FQDESV (reference sequence). This CDR3 is built from 15 residues. Germline trimming cut 3 bases from V and 5 bases from J; bases unmatched to any gene: 6. The CDR3 DNA follows: TGTGCCAGCAGCTTTAGGGACAGGGTTAGAGATACGCAGTATTTT. Its translation: CASSFRDRVRDTQYF.

This rearrangement joins TRBV9 to TRBJ2-3; 7 bases fit TRBD2. This CDR3 has 16 residues. Germline-derived CDR1 and CDR2 are SGDLS and YYNGEE. V trimming: 4 bases; J trimming: 5 bases; junction bases outside the gene matches: 13. This chain's CDR3 is CASSPGTGGGGDTQYF. The CDR3 nucleotides are TGTGCCAGCAGCCCAGGGACGGGCGGGGGAGGAGATACGCAGTATTTT.

V and J are TRBV11-2 and TRBJ2-1; TRBD2 matches 7 bases. V shed 5 bases, J shed 4 bases, and the junction held 14 bases outside the gene matches. This CDR3 spans 17 amino acids. CDR1 SGHAT and CDR2 FQNNGV come from the germline V gene. CDR3 region: CASSAAGDPLRYNEQFF. The DNA of the CDR3 is TGTGCCAGCAGCGCCGCGGGAGACCCCTTACGATACAATGAGCAGTTCTTC.

This rearrangement joins TRBV7-9 to TRBJ2-2; 7 nucleotides align to TRBD1. There are 13 residues in the CDR3. Per the germline V gene, CDR1 is SEHNR and CDR2 is FQNEAQ (reference sequence). Trimming at V came to 11 bases and at J to 4 bases, leaving 7 bases not matched to a gene. The CDR3 DNA reads TGTGCCGGGGACACAGGGGCCACCGGGGAGCTGTTTTTT. Encoded protein: CAGDTGATGELFF. Supplemented by reference TRBV7-9 and TRBJ2-2, the full variable domain reads DTGVSQNPRHKITKRGQNVTFRCDPISEHNRLYWYRQTLGQGPEFLTYFQNEAQLEKSRLLSDRFSAERPKGSFSTLEIQRTEQGDSAMYLCAGDTGATGELFFGEGSRLTVL.

The chain links TRBV6-5 to TRBJ2-7; possible D gene TRBD1, 6 bases. Trimming shortened V by 5 bases and J by 7 bases, and 18 bases separated the two germline ends. The length of the CDR3 is 14 residues. Per germline, CDR1 MNHEY and CDR2 SVGAGI. The CDR3 region has the DNA TGTGCCAGCAGTGAACGACAGGTAGTGAGGGAGCAGTACTTC. Amino acid sequence: CASSERQVVREQYF.

The rearrangement uses TRBV14 and TRBJ1-1; the D gene is possibly TRBD1 (5 bases). Per the germline V gene, CDR1 is SGHDN and CDR2 is FVKESK. The V gene lost 0 bases and the J gene lost 4 bases, with 6 bases spanning the gap. This CDR3 region has 13 residues. As DNA, the CDR3 is TGTGCCAGCAGCCAAGAGGGGGGCACTGAAGCTTTCTTT. Its translation: CASSQEGGTEAFF.

J is TRBJ1-4 and V is TRBV7-9, with D perhaps TRBD1 (5 bases). Germline V gene lookup returns CDR1 SEHNR and CDR2 FQNEAQ (reference sequence). Deletions cut 1 base from V and 5 bases from J, with 11 bases between. The CDR3 spans 15 residues. The CDR3 DNA reads as TGTGCCAGCAGCTTAGTCGGGGGGAAGAATGAAAAACTGTTTTTT. Translation: CASSLVGGKNEKLFF.

J is TRBJ2-6 and V is TRBV4-2, with unresolved D. This CDR3 is built from 15 residues. CDR1 is LGHNA, CDR2 YNFKEQ, per germline. V was pared by 1 base and J by 4 bases, with 8 bases between. The CDR3 here is CASSQGVSGANVLTF. In DNA form, the CDR3 reads TGTGCCAGCAGCCAAGGGGTCTCAGGGGCCAACGTCCTGACTTTC.

This chain uses TRBV18 with TRBJ1-2; no firm D call. CDR3 length: 13 residues. Germline assignment: CDR1 KGHSH and CDR2 LQKENI. Trimming shortened V by 5 bases and J by 8 bases, and 15 bases separated the two germline ends. The CDR3 DNA reads TGTGCCAGCTCATTAGGTACGGCGGGCGGCTACACCTTC. This translates into CASSLGTAGGYTF.

The V and J genes are TRBV11-2 and TRBJ2-7; maybe TRBD1 (5 bases). The CDR3 covers 14 residues. Germline V gene lookup returns CDR1 SGHAT and CDR2 FQNNGV. The V end lost 1 base, the J end lost 3 bases, and 10 bases lay between the germline ends. CDR3 in DNA: TGTGCCAGCAGCTTAGGGGCCAGGGACTACGAGCAGTACTTC. The encoded protein is CASSLGARDYEQYF.

The chain couples TRBV4-1 to TRBJ1-5; maybe TRBD1 (6 bases). This CDR3 spans 13 amino acids. Germline lookup yields CDR1 MGHRA and CDR2 YSYEKL. V gave up 1 base and J gave up 9 bases, with 10 bases separating them. The CDR3 loop is CASSQAGVRPQHF. DNA of the CDR3: TGCGCCAGCAGCCAAGCAGGGGTGAGGCCCCAGCATTTT.

This sequence joins TRBV4-3 and TRBJ2-1; no definite D call. Trimming shortened V by 0 bases and J by 3 bases, and 9 bases separated the two germline ends. The CDR3 spans 15 residues. Germline V lookup: CDR1 LGHNA, CDR2 YSLEER. DNA of the CDR3: TGCGCCAGCAGCCAAGAGATACTTCACTACAATGAGCAGTTCTTC. Encoded protein: CASSQEILHYNEQFF.

The V and J genes are TRBV7-9 and TRBJ2-7, with 8 bases fitting TRBD1. V gave up 5 bases and J gave up 9 bases; unmatched junction bases: 9. CDR1 is SEHNR and CDR2 is FQNEAQ in the germline V gene (reference sequence). There are 13 residues in the CDR3. The CDR3 nucleotides are TGTGCCAGCAGCGCGCGGACAGGGCCCAGGCAGTACTTC. It yields the protein CASSARTGPRQYF.

The chain joins TRBV9 to TRBJ1-1, with D uncertain. CDR3 length: 13 residues. CDR1 is SGDLS and CDR2 is YYNGEE in the germline V gene. Trimming took 3 bases from V and 5 from J, leaving 11 bases between them. This chain's CDR3 is CASSGTVPTEAFF. CDR3 coding DNA: TGTGCCAGCAGCGGGACCGTACCTACTGAAGCTTTCTTT. The variable domain in full, with the rest retrieved from reference TRBV9 and TRBJ1-1, is DSGVTQTPKHLITATGQRVTLRCSPRSGDLSVYWYQQSLDQGLQFLIQYYNGEERAKGNILERFSAQQFPDLHSELNLSSLELGDSALYFCASSGTVPTEAFFGQGTRLTVV.

The chain recombines TRBV7-3 with TRBJ2-3, with TRBD2 matching over 9 bases. J was trimmed by 0 bases and V by 2 bases; bases with no gene match: 9. Germline V lookup: CDR1 SGHTA, CDR2 FQGTGA. The CDR3 runs to 18 residues. The CDR3 DNA reads as TGTGCCAGCAGCTTAGGGGCTAGCGGGGTTTCTAGCACAGATACGCAGTATTTT. It codes for CASSLGASGVSSTDTQYF. The variable domain in full, with the rest retrieved from reference TRBV7-3 and TRBJ2-3, is GAGVSQTPSNKVTEKGKYVELRCDPISGHTALYWYRQSLGQGPEFLIYFQGTGAADDSGLPNDRFFAVRPEGSVSTLKIQRTERGDSAVYLCASSLGASGVSSTDTQYFGPGTRLTVL.

The chain carries TRBV19 and TRBJ2-1; 10 nucleotides line up with TRBD2. The length of the CDR3 is 15 residues. V was pared by 4 bases and J by 2 bases, with 2 bases of the junction left unmatched. The V gene's germline CDR1 is LNHDA and CDR2 SQIVND (reference sequence). The CDR3 region has the DNA TGTGCCAGTAGTAAAACTAGCGGGACCTACAATGAGCAGTTCTTC. Its translation: CASSKTSGTYNEQFF.

V gene TRBV5-5 combines with J gene TRBJ2-5; possibly TRBD1 for D (6 bases). Trimming left V 7 bases short and J 4 bases short, with 20 bases between. From germline, CDR1 is SGHKS and CDR2 YYEKEE (reference sequence). CDR3 length: 15 residues. CDR3 DNA: TGTGCCAGCGGGGGCGTAGGGGGTTTTGGAGAGACCCAGTACTTC. It codes for CASGGVGGFGETQYF. Full variable domain (missing parts from reference TRBV5-5 and TRBJ2-5): DAGVTQSPTHLIKTRGQQVTLRCSPISGHKSVSWYQQVLGQGPQFIFQYYEKEERGRGNFPDRFSARQFPNYSSELNVNALLLGDSALYLCASGGVGGFGETQYFGPGTRLLVL.

This chain links TRBV7-9 with TRBJ1-1, with D unresolved. CDR3 length: 12 residues. CDR1 and CDR2 from the germline V gene are SEHNR and FQNEAQ (reference sequence). V was shortened by 5 bases and J by 6 bases, with 10 bases between the two germline ends. The DNA for the CDR3 is TGTGCCAGCAGCCCGGGCGGGTCTGAAGCTTTCTTT. Its translation: CASSPGGSEAFF.

The chain recombines TRBV7-6 with TRBJ1-4; TRBD1 is a possible D gene (6 bases). With 3 bases removed from V and 0 bases from J, the gap between germline ends came to 11 bases. Germline-derived CDR1 and CDR2 are SGHVS and FNYEAQ. This CDR3 is built from 16 residues. The CDR3 reads CASSLGALATNEKLFF. CDR3 DNA sequence: TGTGCCAGCAGCTTGGGGGCCTTAGCAACTAATGAAAAACTGTTTTTT.

This clone was detected only a few times. The rearrangement links TRBV2 to TRBJ1-2; D gene unclear. The CDR3 totals 11 residues. CDR1 and CDR2 (germline): SNHLY, FYNNEI. The V gene lost 2 bases and the J gene lost 6 bases, with 4 bases spanning the gap. The CDR3 is CASSETDGYTF. The CDR3 region has the DNA TGTGCCAGCAGTGAAACAGATGGCTACACCTTC.

This chain connects TRBV6-5 to TRBJ2-2; TRBD1 aligns across 7 bases. The CDR3 runs to 15 residues. The germline V gene encodes CDR1 MNHEY and CDR2 SVGAGI. V shed 4 bases and J 0 bases; nucleotides not matched to a gene: 2. The CDR3 DNA reads as TGTGCCAGCAGTTGGCAGGGGGCGAACACCGGGGAGCTGTTTTTT. Translated, it gives CASSWQGANTGELFF.

The chain has TRBV7-2 and TRBJ1-1; perhaps TRBD1 as D (5 bases). Germline CDR1 is SGHTA and CDR2 is FQGNSA. V dropped 4 bases and J dropped 1 base, with 7 bases sitting between them. The CDR3 is 13 residues long. The CDR3 DNA sequence: TGTGCCAGCAGCTCCCAGGGGAACACTGAAGCTTTCTTT. Encoded protein: CASSSQGNTEAFF.

The chain combines TRBV29-1 with TRBJ1-2; D is unclear. Trimming pared 3 bases from V and 7 bases from J, leaving 18 bases between. The CDR3 runs 14 residues. Germline V gives CDR1 SQVTM, CDR2 ANQGSEA. CDR3 nucleotide sequence: TGCAGCGTTGAGCCTACCCCCATTTTTGGTGGCTACACCTTC. This gives the protein CSVEPTPIFGGYTF.

The genes are TRBV5-6 and TRBJ2-7; TRBD2 matches at 8 bases. J lost 3 bases, V lost 2 bases, and 4 bases had no gene match. CDR1 is SGHDT and CDR2 is YYEEEE in the germline V gene. The CDR3 is 14 residues long. The CDR3 DNA is TGTGCCAGCAGCTTAGCGGGAGCCGTCTACGAGCAGTACTTC. Amino acid sequence: CASSLAGAVYEQYF.

A single count supports this clone. The rearrangement links TRBV5-1 to TRBJ2-7, with a weak D call TRBD2 (6 bases). Germline CDR1 SGHRS, CDR2 YFSETQ. The CDR3 consists of 14 residues. Trimming shortened V by 4 bases and J by 5 bases, and 16 bases separated the two germline ends. The CDR3 loop reads CASSIGPGEDEQYF. The CDR3 region has the DNA TGCGCCAGCAGCATTGGGCCCGGGGAGGACGAGCAGTACTTC.

The V and J genes are TRBV7-8 and TRBJ2-3, with D tentatively TRBD2 (6 bases). Germline lookup yields CDR1 SGHVS and CDR2 FQNEAQ. With 3 bases removed from V and 4 bases from J, the gap between germline ends came to 26 bases. CDR3 length: 19 residues. The CDR3 DNA follows: TGTGCCAGCAGCTTCGAGGGGACGGGGGAGGTTCGTAGGGCAGATACGCAGTATTTT. Translating gives CASSFEGTGEVRRADTQYF.

This chain uses TRBV4-3 with TRBJ2-7; D gene unclear. The V end lost 0 bases, the J end lost 5 bases, and 11 bases lay between the germline ends. This CDR3 region has 14 residues. Germline lookup yields CDR1 LGHNA and CDR2 YSLEER. CDR3 nucleotides: TGCGCCAGCAGCCAAGACCGCGGAACGAACGAGCAGTACTTC. Translated, it gives CASSQDRGTNEQYF.

The chain carries TRBV5-4 and TRBJ2-7; the D is unclear. Trimming took 3 bases from V and 3 from J, leaving 16 bases between them. The CDR3 is 15 amino acids. The germline V gene encodes CDR1 SGHNT and CDR2 YYREEE (reference sequence). In DNA, the CDR3 is TGTGCCAGCAGCTCTGGACGGACGGATGGCTACGAGCAGTACTTC. Encoded protein: CASSSGRTDGYEQYF.

The chain couples TRBV6-6 to TRBJ2-7, with TRBD2 matching 9 bases. V lost 6 bases and J lost 4; bases outside the gene matches: 7. This CDR3 has 14 amino acids. The germline V gene has CDR1 MNHNY and CDR2 SVGAGI (reference sequence). DNA for the CDR3: TGTGCCAGCAGAAGAATAGCGGGGGTTTACGAGCAGTACTTC. Its protein product is CASRRIAGVYEQYF.

The genes are TRBV7-9 and TRBJ2-3; no definite D call. This CDR3 is 16 amino acids long. CDR1 SEHNR and CDR2 FQNEAQ come from the germline V gene (reference sequence). V lost 6 bases, J lost 4 bases, and 20 bases lay in between. CDR3 sequence (DNA): TGTGCCAGCAGGCCGACGTGGCGTGACGGGCCAGATACGCAGTATTTT. The encoded protein is CASRPTWRDGPDTQYF. The full variable domain, its missing parts supplied by reference TRBV7-9 and TRBJ2-3, is DTGVSQNPRHKITKRGQNVTFRCDPISEHNRLYWYRQTLGQGPEFLTYFQNEAQLEKSRLLSDRFSAERPKGSFSTLEIQRTEQGDSAMYLCASRPTWRDGPDTQYFGPGTRLTVL.